A single sample gave rise to the 5 T cell receptor beta chains below, sequenced in a study of post-analysis software for immune sequencing data. Broader study findings: Relative to controls, patients had five TRBV segments at higher frequency, with TRBV5-6, TRBV5-1 and TRBV20-1 among these.

No antigen has been identified for these receptors. Each TCR beta cDNA library carried unique molecular identifiers. TCRdb reprocessed the PCR reads via MiXCR and lists one record per CDR3 protein. The data contain over 150,000 distinct CDR3 sequences, over 25% of them singletons. Material: blood. These receptors originate from a girl aged 5-17 years with multiple sclerosis.

Details on this clonotype: This may arise from a read error, as a much more abundant clone is one base away. The V and J genes are TRBV5-1 and TRBJ2-1; tentative D call: TRBD1 (6 bases). The J call may be in error: the DNA end matches TRBJ2-7 better. CDR1 is SGHRS, CDR2 YFSETQ, per germline. The CDR3 totals 15 residues. CDR3 sequence: CASSLGTALGNEQYF. CDR3 sequence (DNA): TGCGCCAGCAGCTTGGGGACAGCGTTGGGGAATGAGCAGTACTTC.

With respect to this clonotype: A much larger clone lies one base from this, so it may be a read error. The chain recombines TRBV24-1 with TRBJ2-1, with D unclear. Germline V lookup: CDR1 KGHDR, CDR2 SFDVKD. The length of the CDR3 is 14 residues. V lost 5 bases to trimming and J lost 8 bases, with 15 bases between them. CDR3 loop: CATSGSRAGDEQFF. The CDR3 bases are TGTGCCACCAGTGGTTCTCGGGCCGGCGATGAGCAGTTCTTC.

The count of this clonotype is one. Germline and junction disagree at one end, which may indicate a read error. This rearrangement joins TRBV7-9 to TRBJ2-4, with D maybe TRBD1 (6 bases). The CDR3 totals 16 residues. CDR1 and CDR2 from the germline V gene are SEHNR and FQNEAQ (reference sequence). The CDR3 bases are TGTGCCAGCAGCGTAGCGCTACAGGGAGCCAAAAACATTCAGTACTTC. This codes for CASSVALQGAKNIQYF.

This clonotype has at least ten counts. This chain links TRBV18 with TRBJ2-7; TRBD1 might be the D (5 bases). Trimming removed 6 bases at V and 3 bases at J, with 15 bases between. The CDR3 sequence is 14 residues long. CDR1 and CDR2 (germline): KGHSH, LQKENI. The CDR3 DNA follows: TGTGCCAGCTCGTCGACAGCCGATAGCTACGAGCAGTACTTC. Its translation is CASSSTADSYEQYF. Using reference TRBV18 and TRBJ2-7 for the parts outside the CDR3, the full variable domain is NAGVMQNPRHLVRRRGQEARLRCSPMKGHSHVYWYRQLPEEGLKFMVYLQKENIIDESGMPKERFSAEFPKEGPSILRIQQVVRGDSAAYFCASSSTADSYEQYFGPGTRLTVT.

This clonotype was detected only once. A much larger clone differs from this one at a single base, so this may be a read error. In nucleotides, the CDR3 is TGCGCCAGCAGCCAAGAATCCCGAGATGGGACCCAGTACTTC. Translating gives CASSQESRDGTQYF. The chain couples TRBV4-1 to TRBJ2-5; D remains unclear. The V end was cut by 0 bases, the J end by 7 bases, with 12 bases between. The CDR3 is 14 residues long. Germline V gene sequence: CDR1 MGHRA, CDR2 YSYEKL.